The entry below describes one TCR beta chain. Its antigen remains unknown. cDNA prepared by RNA extraction and subsequent reverse transcription served as the template for sequencing. Clones were read by immunoSEQ multiplex PCR, and TCRdb kept only the in-frame ones, dropping some. The repertoire holds about 120,000 clones, with about three fifths as singletons. V shed 4 bases and J shed 1 base, with 8 bases lying between them. Germline values: CDR1 MGHDK, CDR2 SYGVNS. This CDR3 has 13 amino acids. Regarding treatment: oral pan-JAK inhibitor, 5-10 mg twice daily. Using a FACSAria, the CD4+ and CD8+ T cells were sorted from the PBMCs. The entry originates in a study of CD8+ T cells in alopecia areata. Study information: Among treated patients, severity was scored by affected scalp area percentage.

Study conclusions and caveats: In lesional scalp, particularly from alopecia totalis/universalis, clonality was higher than in normal scalp. Significant decreases in scalp clonality and expanded CD8+ clones followed tofacitinib treatment.

V and J are TRBV25-1 and TRBJ2-7; D gene unclear. The clonotype comes from a human donor with alopecia areata. This sample comprised CD8+ T cells sorted from blood, obtained at week 24, from a patient treated with tofacitinib. Here the CDR3 reads CASSVGSSYEQYF. The CDR3, as DNA: TGTGCCAGCAGTGTTGGTAGTTCCTACGAGCAGTACTTC.